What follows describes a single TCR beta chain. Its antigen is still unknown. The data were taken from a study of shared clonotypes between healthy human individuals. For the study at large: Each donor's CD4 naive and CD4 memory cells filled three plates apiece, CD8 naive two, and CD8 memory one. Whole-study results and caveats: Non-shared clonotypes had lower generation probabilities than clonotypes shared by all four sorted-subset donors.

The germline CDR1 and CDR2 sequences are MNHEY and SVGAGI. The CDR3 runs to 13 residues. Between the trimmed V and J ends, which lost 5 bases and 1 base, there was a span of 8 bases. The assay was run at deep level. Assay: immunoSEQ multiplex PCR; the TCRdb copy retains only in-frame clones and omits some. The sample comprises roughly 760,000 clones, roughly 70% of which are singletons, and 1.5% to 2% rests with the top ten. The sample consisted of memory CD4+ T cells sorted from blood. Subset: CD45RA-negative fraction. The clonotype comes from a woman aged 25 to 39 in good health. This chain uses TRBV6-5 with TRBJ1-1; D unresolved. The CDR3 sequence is CASSRYANTEAFF. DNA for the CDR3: TGTGCCAGCAGTCGATATGCGAACACTGAAGCTTTCTTT.